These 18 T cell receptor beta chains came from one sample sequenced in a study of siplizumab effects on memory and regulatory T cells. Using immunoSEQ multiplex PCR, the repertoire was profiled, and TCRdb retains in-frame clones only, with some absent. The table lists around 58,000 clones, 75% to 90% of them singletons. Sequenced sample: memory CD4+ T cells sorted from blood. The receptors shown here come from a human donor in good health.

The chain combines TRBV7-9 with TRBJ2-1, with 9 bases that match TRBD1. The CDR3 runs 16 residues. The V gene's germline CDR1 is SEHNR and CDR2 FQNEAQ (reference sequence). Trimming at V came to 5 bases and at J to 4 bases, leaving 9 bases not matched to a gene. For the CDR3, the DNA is TGTGCCAGCAGCCGCATCGGACAGGGGACTTACAATGAGCAGTTCTTC. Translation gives CASSRIGQGTYNEQFF.

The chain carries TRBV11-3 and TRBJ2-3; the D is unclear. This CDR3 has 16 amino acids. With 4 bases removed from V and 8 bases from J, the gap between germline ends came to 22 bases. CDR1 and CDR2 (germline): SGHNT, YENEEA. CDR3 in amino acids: CASSYGARSTDGTQYF. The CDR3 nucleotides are TGTGCCAGCAGCTACGGAGCCAGATCTACAGACGGTACGCAGTATTTT.

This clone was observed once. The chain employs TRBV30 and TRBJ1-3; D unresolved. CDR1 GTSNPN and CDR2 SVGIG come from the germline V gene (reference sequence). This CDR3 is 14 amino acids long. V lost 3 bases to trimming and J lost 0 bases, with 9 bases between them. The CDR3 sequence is CAWSFGSSGNTIYF. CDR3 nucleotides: TGTGCCTGGAGCTTCGGGAGCTCTGGAAACACCATATATTTT.

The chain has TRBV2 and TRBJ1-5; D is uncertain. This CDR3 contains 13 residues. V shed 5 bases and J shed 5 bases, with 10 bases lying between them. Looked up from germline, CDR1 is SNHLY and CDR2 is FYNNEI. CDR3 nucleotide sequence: TGTGCCAGCAGTTATACAGAGGATCAGCCCCAGCATTTT. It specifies CASSYTEDQPQHF.

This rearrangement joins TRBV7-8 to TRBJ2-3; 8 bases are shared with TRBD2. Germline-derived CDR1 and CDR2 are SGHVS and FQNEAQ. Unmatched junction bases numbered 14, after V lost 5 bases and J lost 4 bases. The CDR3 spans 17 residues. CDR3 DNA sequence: TGTGCCAGCAGCACGGGGACTAGAGGCTGGGGCCCAGATACGCAGTATTTT. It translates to CASSTGTRGWGPDTQYF.

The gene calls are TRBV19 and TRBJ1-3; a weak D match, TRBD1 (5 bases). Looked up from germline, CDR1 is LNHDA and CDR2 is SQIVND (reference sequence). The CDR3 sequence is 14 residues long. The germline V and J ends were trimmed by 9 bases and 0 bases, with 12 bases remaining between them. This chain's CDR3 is CASSPGGSGNTIYF. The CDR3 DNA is TGTGCCAGCAGTCCCGGGGGCTCTGGAAACACCATATATTTT. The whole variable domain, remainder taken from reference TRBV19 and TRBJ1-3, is DGGITQSPKYLFRKEGQNVTLSCEQNLNHDAMYWYRQDPGQGLRLIYYSQIVNDFQKGDIAEGYSVSREKKESFPLTVTSAQKNPTAFYLCASSPGGSGNTIYFGEGSWLTVV.

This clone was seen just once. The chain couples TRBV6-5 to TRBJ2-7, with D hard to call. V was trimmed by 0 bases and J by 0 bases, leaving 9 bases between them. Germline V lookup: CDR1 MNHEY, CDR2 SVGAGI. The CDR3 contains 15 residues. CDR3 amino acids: CASSYSGESSYEQYF. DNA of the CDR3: TGTGCCAGCAGTTACTCGGGCGAGAGCTCCTACGAGCAGTACTTC.

The CDR3 protein is CASSAGGLEAFF. CDR3 DNA: TGTGCCAGCAGCGCCGGGGGATTGGAAGCTTTCTTT. The chain links TRBV14 to TRBJ1-1; D is possibly TRBD1 (5 bases). CDR1 and CDR2 (germline): SGHDN, FVKESK. The CDR3 extends over 12 amino acids. V was pared by 5 bases and J by 8 bases, with 12 bases between.

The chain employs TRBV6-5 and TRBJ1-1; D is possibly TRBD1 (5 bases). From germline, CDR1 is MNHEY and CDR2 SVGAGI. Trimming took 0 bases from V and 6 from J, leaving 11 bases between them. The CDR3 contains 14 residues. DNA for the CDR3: TGTGCCAGCAGTTACTCGGGGGGAAGTGCTGAAGCTTTCTTT. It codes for CASSYSGGSAEAFF.

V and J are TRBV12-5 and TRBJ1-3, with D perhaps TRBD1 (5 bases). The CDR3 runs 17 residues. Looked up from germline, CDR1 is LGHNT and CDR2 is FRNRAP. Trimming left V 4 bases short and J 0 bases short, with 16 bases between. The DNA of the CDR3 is TGTGCTAGTGGTTCCCCCCGGTGGGGGAGCTCTGGAAACACCATATATTTT. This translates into CASGSPRWGSSGNTIYF.

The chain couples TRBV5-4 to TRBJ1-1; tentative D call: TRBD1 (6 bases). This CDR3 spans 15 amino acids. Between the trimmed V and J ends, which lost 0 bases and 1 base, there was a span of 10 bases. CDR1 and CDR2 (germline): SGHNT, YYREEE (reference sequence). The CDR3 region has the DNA TGTGCCAGCAGCTTGGCCAGGGGCCAGAACACTGAAGCTTTCTTT. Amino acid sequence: CASSLARGQNTEAFF.

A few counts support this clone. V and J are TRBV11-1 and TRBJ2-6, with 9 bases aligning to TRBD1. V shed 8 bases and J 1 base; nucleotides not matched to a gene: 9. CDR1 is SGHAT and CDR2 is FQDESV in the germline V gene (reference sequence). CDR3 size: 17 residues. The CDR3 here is CASATGTGKSGANVLTF. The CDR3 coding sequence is TGTGCCAGCGCTACCGGGACAGGGAAATCTGGGGCCAACGTCCTGACTTTC.

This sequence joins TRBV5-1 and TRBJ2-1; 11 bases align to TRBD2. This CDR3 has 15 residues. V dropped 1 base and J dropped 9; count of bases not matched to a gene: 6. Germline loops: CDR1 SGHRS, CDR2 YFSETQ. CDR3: CASSLISGGAVEQFF. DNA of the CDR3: TGCGCCAGCAGCTTGATTAGCGGGGGGGCCGTTGAGCAGTTCTTC.

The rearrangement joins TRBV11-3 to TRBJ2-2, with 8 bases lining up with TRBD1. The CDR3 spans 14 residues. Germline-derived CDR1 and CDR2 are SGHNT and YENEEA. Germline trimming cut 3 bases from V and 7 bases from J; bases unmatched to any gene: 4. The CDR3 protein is CASSFGQGHGELFF. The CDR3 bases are TGTGCCAGCAGCTTCGGACAGGGTCACGGGGAGCTGTTTTTT.

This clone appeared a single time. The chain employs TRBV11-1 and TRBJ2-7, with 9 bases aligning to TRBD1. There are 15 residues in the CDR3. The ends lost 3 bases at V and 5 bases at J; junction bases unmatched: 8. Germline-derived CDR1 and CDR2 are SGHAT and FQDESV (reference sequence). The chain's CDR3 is CASSLGQGDFDEQYF. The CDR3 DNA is TGTGCCAGCAGCTTGGGACAGGGCGATTTCGACGAGCAGTACTTC.

CDR3 in amino acids: CASRRSAGDTDTQYF. CDR3 nucleotide sequence: TGTGCCAGCAGGCGGAGCGCAGGGGACACAGATACGCAGTATTTT. V gene TRBV6-1 combines with J gene TRBJ2-3; a weak D match, TRBD1 (6 bases). Per germline, CDR1 MNHNS and CDR2 SASEGT. The CDR3 runs to 15 residues. Between the trimmed V and J ends, which lost 6 bases and 2 bases, there was a span of 15 bases.

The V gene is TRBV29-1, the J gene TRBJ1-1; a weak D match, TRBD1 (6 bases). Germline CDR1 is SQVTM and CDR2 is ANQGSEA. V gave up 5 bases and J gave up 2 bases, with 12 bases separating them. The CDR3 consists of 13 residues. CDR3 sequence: CSVLGQRNTEAFF. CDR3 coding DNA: TGCAGCGTTCTCGGACAGAGAAACACTGAAGCTTTCTTT.

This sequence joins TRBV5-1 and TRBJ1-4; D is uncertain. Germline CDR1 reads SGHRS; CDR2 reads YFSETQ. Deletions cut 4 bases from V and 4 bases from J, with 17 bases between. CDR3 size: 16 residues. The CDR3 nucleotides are TGCGCCAGCAGCCCCGGTTCGGGTAGCTATAATGAAAAACTGTTTTTT. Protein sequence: CASSPGSGSYNEKLFF.